What follows are 5 T cell receptor beta chains derived from one specimen sequenced in a study of blood T cell repertoires in COVID-19. Measured with immunoSEQ multiplex PCR; TCRdb has only the in-frame clones, and not every one. Of some 45,000 clones in the sample, over 80% were seen once. The sequenced sample consisted of peripheral blood. All receptors derive from a man aged 55 to 70 with active COVID-19.

The chain carries TRBV5-5 and TRBJ2-7; TRBD1 matches 8 bases. CDR3 length: 14 amino acids. After removal of 2 bases from V and 4 bases from J, the junction contained 5 bases not matched to a gene. Germline V gives CDR1 SGHKS, CDR2 YYEKEE (reference sequence). For the CDR3, the DNA is TGTGCCAGCAGCTTCGATCAGGGGGCGTACGAGCAGTACTTC. Translating gives CASSFDQGAYEQYF.

This chain connects TRBV5-1 to TRBJ2-2; unclear D gene. CDR3 length equals 15 residues. Germline V gene lookup returns CDR1 SGHRS and CDR2 YFSETQ. The V end was cut by 0 bases, the J end by 3 bases, with 9 bases between. CDR3 sequence reads: CASSLVATYTGELFF. The CDR3 DNA is TGCGCCAGCAGCTTGGTGGCAACCTACACCGGGGAGCTGTTTTTT.

The sample holds one count of this clone. The rearrangement uses TRBV27 and TRBJ2-2, with D possibly matching TRBD2 (5 bases). The CDR3 runs to 14 residues. Germline V gene sequence: CDR1 MNHEY, CDR2 SMNVEV (reference sequence). Trimming removed 0 bases from V and 3 bases from J, with 5 bases in between. DNA for the CDR3: TGTGCCAGCAGTTTATCGGAGGACACCGGGGAGCTGTTTTTT. Encoded protein: CASSLSEDTGELFF.

V gene TRBV14 combines with J gene TRBJ1-2; D may be TRBD1 (5 bases). The CDR3 covers 14 residues. Trimming stripped 2 bases from V and 4 bases from J, with 11 bases between. Germline V gene lookup returns CDR1 SGHDN and CDR2 FVKESK. CDR3 DNA sequence: TGTGCCAGCAGCCAAAAACAGGAGGGCTATGGCTACACCTTC. It specifies CASSQKQEGYGYTF.

Written as DNA, the CDR3 is TGTGCCAGCAGCTTGTCCAGGGCCGGGGGCTACACCTTC. It is translated as CASSLSRAGGYTF. This chain links TRBV5-6 with TRBJ1-2; a weak D match, TRBD1 (5 bases). This CDR3 comprises 13 residues. Germline values: CDR1 SGHDT, CDR2 YYEEEE. V was cut by 1 base and J by 8 bases, with 12 bases left in between.